The clone carrying this T cell receptor beta chain was seen repeatedly, ten times or more. TCRdb fed the 5' RACE reads into MiXCR, producing one record per CDR3 protein. The table shows about 340,000 distinct CDR3 sequences, with 3% to 4.5% occurring only once. The sample belongs to a study of T cells after yellow fever vaccination. This CDR3 is built from 16 residues. Germline values: CDR1 LGHNA, CDR2 YSLEER. V lost 3 bases and J lost 6; bases outside the gene matches: 9. The chain links TRBV4-3 to TRBJ2-3; 10 bases agree with TRBD2. The sample consisted of PBMCs, taken 5 days after the yellow fever booster vaccination. The TCR comes from a man younger than 30 who received the YFV17D yellow fever vaccine. CDR3 sequence: CASSQAAGGLADTQYF. CDR3 DNA: TGCGCCAGCAGCCAGGCAGCGGGGGGGCTGGCGGATACGCAGTATTTT.